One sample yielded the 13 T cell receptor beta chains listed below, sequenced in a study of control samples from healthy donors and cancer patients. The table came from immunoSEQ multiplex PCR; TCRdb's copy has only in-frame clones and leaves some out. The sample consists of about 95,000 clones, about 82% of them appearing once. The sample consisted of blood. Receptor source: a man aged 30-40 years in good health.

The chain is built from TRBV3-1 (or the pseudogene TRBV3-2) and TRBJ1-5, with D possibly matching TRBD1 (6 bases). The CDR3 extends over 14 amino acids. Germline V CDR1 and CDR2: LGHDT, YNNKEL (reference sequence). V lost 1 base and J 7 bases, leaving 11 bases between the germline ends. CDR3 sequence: CASSQAQQGQPQHF. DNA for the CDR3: TGTGCCAGCAGCCAAGCGCAACAGGGACAGCCCCAGCATTTT.

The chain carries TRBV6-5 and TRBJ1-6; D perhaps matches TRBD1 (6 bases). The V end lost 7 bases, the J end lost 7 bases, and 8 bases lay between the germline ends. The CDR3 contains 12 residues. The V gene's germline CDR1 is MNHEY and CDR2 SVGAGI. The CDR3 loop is CASKDRNSPLHF. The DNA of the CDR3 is TGTGCCAGCAAAGACAGGAATTCACCCCTCCACTTT.

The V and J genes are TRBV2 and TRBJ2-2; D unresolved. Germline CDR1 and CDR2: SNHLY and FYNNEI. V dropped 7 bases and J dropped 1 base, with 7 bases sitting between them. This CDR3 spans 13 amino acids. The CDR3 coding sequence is TGTGCCAGCACTTACCAGAACACCGGGGAGCTGTTTTTT. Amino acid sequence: CASTYQNTGELFF. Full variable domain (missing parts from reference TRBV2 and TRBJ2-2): EPEVTQTPSHQVTQMGQEVILRCVPISNHLYFYWYRQILGQKVEFLVSFYNNEISEKSEIFDDQFSVERPDGSNFTLKIRSTKLEDSAMYFCASTYQNTGELFFGEGSRLTVL.

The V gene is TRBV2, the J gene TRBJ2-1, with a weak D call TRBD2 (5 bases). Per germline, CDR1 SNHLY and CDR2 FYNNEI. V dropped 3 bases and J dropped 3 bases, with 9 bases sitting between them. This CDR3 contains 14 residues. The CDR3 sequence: CASSDSRDYNEQFF. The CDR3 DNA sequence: TGTGCCAGCAGTGATTCCCGGGACTACAATGAGCAGTTCTTC. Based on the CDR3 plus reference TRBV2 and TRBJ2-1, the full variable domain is EPEVTQTPSHQVTQMGQEVILRCVPISNHLYFYWYRQILGQKVEFLVSFYNNEISEKSEIFDDQFSVERPDGSNFTLKIRSTKLEDSAMYFCASSDSRDYNEQFFGPGTRLTVL.

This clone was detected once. This chain's CDR3 is CASSQDSFARLEKLFF. The CDR3 DNA follows: TGTGCCAGCAGCCAAGACAGTTTCGCCCGTCTTGAAAAACTGTTTTTT. The rearrangement uses TRBV5-5 and TRBJ1-4, with D possibly TRBD1 on 5 matching bases. The CDR3 sequence is 16 residues long. Germline loops: CDR1 SGHKS, CDR2 YYEKEE (reference sequence). V gave up 4 bases and J gave up 7 bases, with 20 bases separating them.

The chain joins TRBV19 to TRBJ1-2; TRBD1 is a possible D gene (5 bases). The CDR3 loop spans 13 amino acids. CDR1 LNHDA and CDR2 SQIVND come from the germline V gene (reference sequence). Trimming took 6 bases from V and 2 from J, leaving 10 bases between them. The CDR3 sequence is CASRGTTNYGYTF. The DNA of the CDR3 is TGTGCCAGTAGGGGGACGACCAACTATGGCTACACCTTC.

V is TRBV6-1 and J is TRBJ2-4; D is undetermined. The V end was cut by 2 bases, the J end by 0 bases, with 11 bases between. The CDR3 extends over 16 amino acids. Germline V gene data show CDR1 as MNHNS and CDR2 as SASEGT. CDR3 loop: CASSENVGVAKNIQYF. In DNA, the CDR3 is TGTGCCAGCAGTGAAAACGTCGGAGTAGCCAAAAACATTCAGTACTTC.

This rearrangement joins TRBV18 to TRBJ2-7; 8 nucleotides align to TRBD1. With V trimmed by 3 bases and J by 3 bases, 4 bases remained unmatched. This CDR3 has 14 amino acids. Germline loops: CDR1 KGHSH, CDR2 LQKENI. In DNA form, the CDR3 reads TGTGCCAGCTCACCTACAGGACAGGGCTACGAGCAGTACTTC. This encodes CASSPTGQGYEQYF. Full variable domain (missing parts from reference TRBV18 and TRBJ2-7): NAGVMQNPRHLVRRRGQEARLRCSPMKGHSHVYWYRQLPEEGLKFMVYLQKENIIDESGMPKERFSAEFPKEGPSILRIQQVVRGDSAAYFCASSPTGQGYEQYFGPGTRLTVT.

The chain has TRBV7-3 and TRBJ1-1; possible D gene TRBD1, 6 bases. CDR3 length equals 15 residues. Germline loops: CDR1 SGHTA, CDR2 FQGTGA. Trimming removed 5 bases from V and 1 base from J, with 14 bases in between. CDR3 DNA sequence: TGTGCCAGCAGCCCCCAAACGACAGGGAACACTGAAGCTTTCTTT. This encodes CASSPQTTGNTEAFF.

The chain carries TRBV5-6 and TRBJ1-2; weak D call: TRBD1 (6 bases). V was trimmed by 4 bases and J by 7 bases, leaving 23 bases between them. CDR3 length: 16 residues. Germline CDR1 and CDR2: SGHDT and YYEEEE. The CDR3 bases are TGTGCCAGCAGCGGCGATCACAGGGATCAACGGGGTGGCTACACCTTC. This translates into CASSGDHRDQRGGYTF.

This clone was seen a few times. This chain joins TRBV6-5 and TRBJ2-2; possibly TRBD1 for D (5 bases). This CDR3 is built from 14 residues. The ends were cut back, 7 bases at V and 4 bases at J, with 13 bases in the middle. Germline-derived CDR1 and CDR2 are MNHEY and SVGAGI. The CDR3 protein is CASITGHLTGELFF. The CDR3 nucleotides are TGTGCCAGCATAACCGGACACCTCACCGGGGAGCTGTTTTTT.

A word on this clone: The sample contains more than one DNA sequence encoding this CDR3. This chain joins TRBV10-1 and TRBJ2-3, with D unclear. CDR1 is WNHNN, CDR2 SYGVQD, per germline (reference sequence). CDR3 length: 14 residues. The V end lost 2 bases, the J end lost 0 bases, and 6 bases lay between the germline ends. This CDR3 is CASSEMDSTDTQYF. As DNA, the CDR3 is TGCGCCAGCAGTGAGATGGACAGCACAGATACGCAGTATTTT.

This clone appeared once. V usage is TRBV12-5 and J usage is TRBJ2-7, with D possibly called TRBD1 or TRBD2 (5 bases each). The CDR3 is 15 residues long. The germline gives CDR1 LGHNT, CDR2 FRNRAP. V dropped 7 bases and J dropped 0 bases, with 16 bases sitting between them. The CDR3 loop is CASAVGPRSSYEQYF. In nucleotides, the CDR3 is TGTGCTAGTGCCGTGGGACCGCGGAGCTCCTACGAGCAGTACTTC.